This T cell receptor beta chain was profiled in a study of cytomegalovirus exposure and HLA in healthy donors (TCRdb year 2017). Background for the entire study: A later analysis indicated that the 120 validation repertoires were generated on the platform also employed for the 666 repertoires of the first cohort. Along with the approximately 700-subject first cohort, a separate validation cohort of over a hundred different subjects was used. The study aimed to test whether cataloging public T cell receptors could reveal signatures of past pathogen exposure. To predict cytomegalovirus infection status, the study combined high-throughput TCR immunosequencing, statistical association of individual TCRs with disease status, and machine learning.

Libraries came from the immunoSEQ multiplex PCR assay. The authors' analysis ran thus. A statistical classification framework was developed to diagnose cytomegalovirus status using the catalog of TCR beta chain sequences. The source is immuneACCESS, and TCRdb retained only in-frame sequences with V and J called. Part of the clones is not carried over; for the studies checked, unresolved V genes explain less than half of this, and the remainder is unexplained. The V and J calls and the clone size are those of that table, but D and trimming were determined from the DNA. Within this sample are about 50,000 clones, with 88% of them counted one time only. Less than 7% of the sample rests with the top ten. The donors were included in the validation cohort of 120 subjects, a group kept apart from the approximately 700-subject first cohort. The germline V and J ends show losses of 5 bases and 7 bases respectively, and no gene match explains 14 bases of the junction. Counted from cysteine to phenylalanine, this CDR3 has 16 amino acids. The only DNA kept is the CDR3, 48 bases in frame from the first base. Via the germline V gene (reference sequence), CDR1 is SEHNR and CDR2 FQNEAQ.

Only a few counts were recorded for this clone. Its antigen is still unknown. Base qualities are not at hand, and no much larger clone is one base apart. The paper's findings and limits, for the study overall: According to the authors, the approach could potentially be generalized to other disease states and immunological phenotypes. In vitro tests confirmed that three of the cytomegalovirus-associated TCR beta chains recognize cytomegalovirus antigens. A later analysis found that TCRs clustered in the first cohort also tended to co-occur in the 110 or so validation repertoires, with 90% to 95% of cluster scores above 0. A total of about 150 TCR beta chains were listed by the study as associated with cytomegalovirus. Most TCR sequences were seen in very few donors, while some public TCRs were found in many individuals. A later analysis had no HLA typing for the validation cohort, so co-occurrence there was scored across all 110 or so repertoires. In both the original and validation cohorts, the classifier was reported to diagnose cytomegalovirus status with high specificity and sensitivity.

The chain uses TRBV7-9 and TRBJ1-2, with 9 bases matching TRBD1. The sequenced material came from PBMCs. The sequence came from a woman in her 30s in good health and CMV-seronegative. CDR3 loop: CASSRGQGDGSGGYTF. Read as DNA, the sequence is TGTGCCAGCAGCAGGGGACAGGGAGATGGATCTGGTGGCTACACCTTC.